The 5 T cell receptor beta chains given below trace back to one sample, sequenced in a study of PD-L1 blockade in urothelial cancer. Time point specified: peripheral blood 6 weeks after treatment start. Clones were sequenced by immunoSEQ multiplex PCR, and TCRdb holds only the in-frame ones, with some missing. The data show about 76,000 clones, 85% to 95% seen once. Sample: PBMCs, taken around atezolizumab (anti-PD-L1) treatment. These receptors originate from an elderly woman with urothelial cancer.

This chain links TRBV19 with TRBJ1-1; TRBD1 matches at 10 bases. Trimming at V came to 3 bases and at J to 4 bases, leaving 5 bases not matched to a gene. The V gene's germline CDR1 is LNHDA and CDR2 SQIVND (reference sequence). CDR3 length equals 15 residues. CDR3 DNA: TGTGCCAGTAGTATTGGAGGGGACAGGGGCACTGAAGCTTTCTTT. Translation gives CASSIGGDRGTEAFF.

The chain couples TRBV11-3 to TRBJ2-7, with D tentatively TRBD2 (6 bases). Trimming took 5 bases from V and 2 from J, leaving 13 bases between them. Per the germline V gene, CDR1 is SGHNT and CDR2 is YENEEA. The CDR3 is made up of 14 amino acids. This CDR3 is CASSPGGNPYEQYF. CDR3 DNA: TGTGCCAGCAGCCCAGGCGGGAACCCCTACGAGCAGTACTTC.

This chain links TRBV5-1 with TRBJ2-2, with 7 bases matching TRBD1. CDR1 SGHRS and CDR2 YFSETQ come from the germline V gene. Trimming removed 5 bases from V and 4 bases from J; junction bases left unmatched: 5. CDR3 length: 14 amino acids. The CDR3: CASRLQGFTGELFF. The CDR3 DNA reads as TGCGCCAGCAGACTACAGGGGTTCACCGGGGAGCTGTTTTTT.

This chain joins TRBV28 and TRBJ2-7; 7 nucleotides match TRBD2. The CDR3 has 14 residues. Germline trimming cut 6 bases from V and 0 bases from J; bases unmatched to any gene: 5. Per the germline V gene, CDR1 is MDHEN and CDR2 is SYDVKM. This CDR3 is CASRDLADSYEQYF. The CDR3 bases are TGTGCCAGCAGGGACCTAGCGGACTCCTACGAGCAGTACTTC.

This chain joins TRBV5-1 and TRBJ1-1; perhaps TRBD1 as D (6 bases). V was cut by 5 bases and J by 1 base, with 9 bases left in between. Per the germline V gene, CDR1 is SGHRS and CDR2 is YFSETQ. This CDR3 has 13 amino acids. The CDR3 DNA sequence: TGCGCCAGCAGGGGACAAACGAACACTGAAGCTTTCTTT. This sequence encodes CASRGQTNTEAFF.